The next 2 T cell receptor beta chains were all read from a single sample in a study of control samples from healthy donors and cancer patients (dated by TCRdb to 2019 to 2021). Library preparation was by the immunoSEQ multiplex PCR assay. This immuneACCESS table, as held by TCRdb, lists in-frame sequences with V and J called but not all clones. Of the missing ones, under half trace to an unresolved V gene in checked studies; the others have no known cause. In all, the sample holds around 80,000 clones, and over 90% of those were seen once. 2.8% of the sample is held by the ten biggest clonotypes. The sample was blood. Every receptor here comes from a woman between 25 and 40 years old in good health.

CDR3 amino acids: CASSGSRLAGYNEQFF. CDR3 DNA: TGCGCCAGCAGCGGATCCCGACTAGCGGGGTACAATGAGCAGTTCTTC. The J gene is TRBJ2-1, the V gene TRBV5-1; 11 nucleotides agree with TRBD2. With V trimmed by 4 bases and J by 4 bases, 7 bases remained unmatched. Germline V gene lookup returns CDR1 SGHRS and CDR2 YFSETQ. The CDR3 extends over 16 amino acids.

The chain recombines TRBV11-3 with TRBJ2-6; 7 positions agree with TRBD2. This CDR3 contains 17 residues. Germline CDR1 SGHNT, CDR2 YENEEA. J was trimmed by 2 bases and V by 5 bases; bases with no gene match: 9. The CDR3, as DNA: TGTGCCAGCAGCCCCCCGGCGGCGGGGGCTGGGGCCAACGTCCTGACTTTC. Residues: CASSPPAAGAGANVLTF.